The rows below give T cell receptor beta chains drawn from one sample of a study of T cell repertoires in cytomegalovirus infection. TCRdb used MiXCR to reprocess the reads, holding one entry per CDR3 protein. The data hold 100,000 or so distinct CDR3 sequences, with approximately 15% observed a single time. The specimen was PBMCs. The receptors come from a human donor in good health (CMV status not recorded). Some clones in this sample may be carry-over from other donors' samples. Each CDR3 is given with its conserved first and last residue. A D gene is named only where the DNA matches it firmly. Where a row states a size, it is once, few, many or the class of an expanded clone; other rows omit it.

v_gene: TRBV7-9; d_gene: TRBD2; j_gene: TRBJ2-5; abundance: many; CDR3aa: CASSLGGSGGQETQYF; CDR3nt: TGTGCCAGCAGCCTAGGAGGGAGCGGGGGACAAGAGACCCAGTACTTC
v_gene: TRBV19; d_gene: .; j_gene: TRBJ1-2; abundance: .; CDR3aa: CASTPGQMQTPYGYTF; CDR3nt: TGTGCCAGTACCCCCGGACAGATGCAAACTCCTTATGGCTACACCTTC
v_gene: TRBV28; d_gene: TRBD1; j_gene: TRBJ1-2; abundance: many; CDR3aa: CASSWTGGRTYGYTF; CDR3nt: TGTGCCAGCAGTTGGACAGGGGGACGCACCTATGGCTACACCTTC
v_gene: TRBV7-2; d_gene: TRBD2; j_gene: TRBJ2-1; abundance: many; CDR3aa: CASSAGTTSYNEQFF; CDR3nt: TGTGCCAGCAGCGCCGGGACTACCTCCTACAATGAGCAGTTCTTC
v_gene: TRBV11-2; d_gene: .; j_gene: TRBJ1-2; abundance: many; CDR3aa: CASSLDGFYGYTF; CDR3nt: TGTGCCAGCAGCTTAGACGGCTTTTATGGCTACACCTTC
v_gene: TRBV7-2; d_gene: .; j_gene: TRBJ2-3; abundance: few; CDR3aa: CASSPVLIDTQYF; CDR3nt: TGTGCCAGCAGCCCGGTCCTAATTGATACGCAGTATTTT
v_gene: TRBV7-9; d_gene: .; j_gene: TRBJ2-5; abundance: many; CDR3aa: CASSLAQSIPSNQETQYF; CDR3nt: TGTGCCAGCAGCTTAGCGCAGTCAATCCCGTCGAATCAAGAGACCCAGTACTTC
v_gene: TRBV5-1; d_gene: .; j_gene: TRBJ2-1; abundance: few; CDR3aa: CASSWGTINEQFF; CDR3nt: TGCGCCAGCAGCTGGGGGACGATCAATGAGCAGTTCTTC
v_gene: TRBV7-2; d_gene: TRBD1; j_gene: TRBJ1-2; abundance: .; CDR3aa: CASSDRVNYGYTF; CDR3nt: TGTGCCAGCTCTGACAGGGTTAACTATGGCTACACCTTC
v_gene: TRBV7-2; d_gene: .; j_gene: TRBJ2-1; abundance: many; CDR3aa: CASSFGSNEQFF; CDR3nt: TGTGCCAGCAGCTTCGGTTCCAATGAGCAGTTCTTC
v_gene: TRBV27; d_gene: .; j_gene: TRBJ1-2; abundance: few; CDR3aa: CASSPNRIYGYTF; CDR3nt: TGTGCCAGCAGTCCGAACAGGATCTATGGCTACACCTTC
v_gene: TRBV10-3; d_gene: .; j_gene: TRBJ2-3; abundance: .; CDR3aa: CAISEPFNTQYF; CDR3nt: TGTGCCATCAGTGAGCCCTTCAATACGCAGTATTTT
v_gene: TRBV4-1; d_gene: .; j_gene: TRBJ2-3; abundance: many; CDR3aa: CASSPRERADTQYF; CDR3nt: TGCGCCAGCAGCCCCAGGGAGCGTGCAGATACGCAGTATTTT